This T cell receptor (beta chain) emerged from a study of blood T cell repertoires in COVID-19. As for the study in general: Researchers got acute and convalescent COVID-19 samples from the United States, Italy and Spain. From T cells, B-cell-depleted T cells, or PBMCs came the material, which was cDNA or gDNA.

The sample holds a few counts of this clone. Original data processing: Amplifying reference gene primers gave estimates of nucleated cell counts. Assay used: immunoSEQ multiplex PCR; TCRdb lists only in-frame clones, some missing. V and J calls plus clone size are reproduced from that table; the DNA served to infer D and trimming. The sample carries 95,000 to 150,000 clones, around 82% recorded once. CDR3 size: 14 residues. Losses at the gene ends were 4 bases for V and 3 bases for J; bases not matched to a gene: 5. Germline-derived CDR1 and CDR2 are MNHNY and SVGAGI (reference sequence). The sample taken for sequencing was peripheral blood. The receptor comes from a human donor in a cohort sampled during active COVID-19. This chain links TRBV6-6 with TRBJ1-2, with 7 nucleotides matching TRBD1. CDR3 sequence (DNA): TGTGCCAGCAGTTTCATCGACAGGGACTATGGCTACACCTTC. The encoded protein is CASSFIDRDYGYTF.